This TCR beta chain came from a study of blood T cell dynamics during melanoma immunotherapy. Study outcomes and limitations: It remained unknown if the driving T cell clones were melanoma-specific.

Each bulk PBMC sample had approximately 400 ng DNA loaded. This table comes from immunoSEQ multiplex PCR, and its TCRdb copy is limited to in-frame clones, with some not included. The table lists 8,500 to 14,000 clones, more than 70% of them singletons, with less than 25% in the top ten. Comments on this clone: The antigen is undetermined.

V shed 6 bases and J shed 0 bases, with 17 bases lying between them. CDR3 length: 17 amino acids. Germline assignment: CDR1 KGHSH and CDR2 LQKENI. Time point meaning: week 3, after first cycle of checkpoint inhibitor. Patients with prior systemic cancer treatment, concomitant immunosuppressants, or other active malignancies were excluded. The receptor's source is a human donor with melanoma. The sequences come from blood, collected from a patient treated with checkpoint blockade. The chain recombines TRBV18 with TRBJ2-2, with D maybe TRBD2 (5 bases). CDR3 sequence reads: CASSPNDRGTNTGELFF. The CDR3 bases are TGTGCCAGCTCCCCCAACGACCGGGGTACGAACACCGGGGAGCTGTTTTTT.